This TCR beta chain derives from a study of Graves' ophthalmopathy and Graves' hyperthyroidism. Looking at the study overall: Before any treatment, peripheral blood was taken at the initial diagnosis. Study observations and caveats: Blood samples also showed most expanded thyroid clonotypes exceeding 0.001 frequency.

Trimming left V 5 bases short and J 6 bases short, with 19 bases between. The CDR3 loop spans 16 amino acids. Ophthalmopathic donors had moderate-to-severe activity, CAS ≥3 and NOSPECS ≥4, with disease that had lasted under 3 months. Other autoimmune diseases, uncontrolled infections, pregnancy or lactation ruled patients out of participation. A word on this clonotype: Its specificity is unknown.

TCR beta CDR3 amplification used RNA transcripts. First-round RT-PCR with HTBI primers preceded a second-round multiplex PCR. TCRdb reprocessed the multiplex PCR reads via MiXCR and lists one record per CDR3 protein. Here the sample spans hundreds of thousands of distinct CDR3 sequences, about two fifths being singletons. The source material was peripheral blood. The chain carries TRBV12-3 or TRBV12-4 and TRBJ1-4; D is perhaps TRBD1 (5 bases). This TCR came from an adult man with Graves' ophthalmopathy. CDR3 in amino acids: CASSGDSAMSDEKLFF. CDR3 nucleotides: TGTGCCAGCAGTGGTGACAGTGCCATGAGTGATGAAAAACTGTTTTTT.